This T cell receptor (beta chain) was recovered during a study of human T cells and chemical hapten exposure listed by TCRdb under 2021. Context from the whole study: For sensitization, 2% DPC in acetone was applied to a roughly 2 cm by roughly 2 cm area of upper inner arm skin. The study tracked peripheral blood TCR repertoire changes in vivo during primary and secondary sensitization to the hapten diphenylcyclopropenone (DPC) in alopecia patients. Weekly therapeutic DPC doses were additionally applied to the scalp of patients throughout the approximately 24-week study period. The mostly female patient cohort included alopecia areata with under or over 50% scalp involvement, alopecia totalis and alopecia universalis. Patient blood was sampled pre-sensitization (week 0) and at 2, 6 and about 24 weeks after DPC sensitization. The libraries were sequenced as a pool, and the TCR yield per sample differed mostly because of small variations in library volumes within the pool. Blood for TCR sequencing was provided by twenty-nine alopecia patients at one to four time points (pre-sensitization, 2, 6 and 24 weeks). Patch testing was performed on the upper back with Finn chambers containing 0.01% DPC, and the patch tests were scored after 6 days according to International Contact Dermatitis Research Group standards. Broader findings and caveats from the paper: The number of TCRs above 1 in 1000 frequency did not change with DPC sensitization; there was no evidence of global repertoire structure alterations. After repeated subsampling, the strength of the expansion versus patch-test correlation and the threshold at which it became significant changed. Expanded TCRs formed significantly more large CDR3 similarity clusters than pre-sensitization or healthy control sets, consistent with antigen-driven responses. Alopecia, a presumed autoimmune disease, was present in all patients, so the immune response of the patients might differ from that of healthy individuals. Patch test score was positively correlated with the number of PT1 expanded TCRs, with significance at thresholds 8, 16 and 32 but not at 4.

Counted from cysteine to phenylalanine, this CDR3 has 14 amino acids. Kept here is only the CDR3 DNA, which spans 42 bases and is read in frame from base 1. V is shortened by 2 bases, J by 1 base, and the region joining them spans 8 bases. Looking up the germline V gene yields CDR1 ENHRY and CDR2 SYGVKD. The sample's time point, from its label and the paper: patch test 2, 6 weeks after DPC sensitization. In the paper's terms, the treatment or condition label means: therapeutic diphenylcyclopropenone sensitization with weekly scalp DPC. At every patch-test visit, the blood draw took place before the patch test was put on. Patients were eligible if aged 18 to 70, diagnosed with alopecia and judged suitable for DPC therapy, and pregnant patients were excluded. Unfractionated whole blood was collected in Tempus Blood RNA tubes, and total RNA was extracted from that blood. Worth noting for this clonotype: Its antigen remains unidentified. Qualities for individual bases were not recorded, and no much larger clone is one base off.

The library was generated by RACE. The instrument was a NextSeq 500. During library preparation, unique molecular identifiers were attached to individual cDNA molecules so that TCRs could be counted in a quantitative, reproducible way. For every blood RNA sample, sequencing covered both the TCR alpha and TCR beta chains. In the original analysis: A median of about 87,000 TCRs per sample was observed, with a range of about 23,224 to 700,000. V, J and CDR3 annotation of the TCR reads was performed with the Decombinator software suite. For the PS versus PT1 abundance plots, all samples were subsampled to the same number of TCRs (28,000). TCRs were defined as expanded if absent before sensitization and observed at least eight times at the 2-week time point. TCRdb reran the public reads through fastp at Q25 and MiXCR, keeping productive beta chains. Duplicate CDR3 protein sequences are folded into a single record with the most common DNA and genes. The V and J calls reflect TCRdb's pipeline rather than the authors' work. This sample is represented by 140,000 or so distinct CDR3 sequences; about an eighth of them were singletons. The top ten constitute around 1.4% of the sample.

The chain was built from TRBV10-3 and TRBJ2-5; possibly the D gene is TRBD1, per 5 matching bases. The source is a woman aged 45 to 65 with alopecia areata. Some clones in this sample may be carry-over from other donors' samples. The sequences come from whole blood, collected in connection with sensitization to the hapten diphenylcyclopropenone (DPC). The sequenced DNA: TGTGCCATCAGTGAGGGGGCGGTCCAAGAGACCCAGTACTTC. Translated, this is CAISEGAVQETQYF.